This T cell receptor beta chain is drawn from a study of T cell changes during pregnancy in multiple sclerosis. V lost 8 bases, J lost 5 bases, and 3 bases stayed unmatched. This CDR3 region has 13 residues. Per the germline V gene, CDR1 is MGHDK and CDR2 is SYGVNS. The repertoire was sequenced with immunoSEQ multiplex PCR; TCRdb's copy has only in-frame clones and lacks some. The data contain 60,000 to 75,000 clones, roughly nine tenths of them singletons. The chain carries TRBV25-1 and TRBJ1-4, with 9 bases lining up with TRBD1. This receptor was obtained from a female donor with multiple sclerosis, enrolled in a pregnancy study. The specimen comprised peripheral blood, sampled before pregnancy. The CDR3 spells CASGGQGNEKLFF. DNA for the CDR3: TGTGCCAGCGGAGGACAGGGGAATGAAAAACTGTTTTTT.